This T cell receptor (beta chain) was observed in a study of shared clonotypes between healthy human individuals. Sequencing was performed with immunoSEQ multiplex PCR; in TCRdb, only in-frame clones are kept and a portion is missing. The data show nearly 500,000 clones, 60% to 85% seen once. Germline assignment: CDR1 MDHEN and CDR2 SYDVKM. CDR3 size: 17 residues. The junction had 9 bases not matched to a gene; V was cut back by 4 bases and J by 3 bases. The sequencing input was PBMCs. The gene calls are TRBV28 and TRBJ2-1; 10 nucleotides line up with TRBD2. The source is a woman aged 40 to 50 in good health. Some clones in this sample may be carry-over from other donors' samples. The CDR3 reads CASSSGASGRGYNEQFF. Here the CDR3 DNA reads TGTGCCAGCAGTTCGGGGGCTAGCGGGAGAGGCTACAATGAGCAGTTCTTC.